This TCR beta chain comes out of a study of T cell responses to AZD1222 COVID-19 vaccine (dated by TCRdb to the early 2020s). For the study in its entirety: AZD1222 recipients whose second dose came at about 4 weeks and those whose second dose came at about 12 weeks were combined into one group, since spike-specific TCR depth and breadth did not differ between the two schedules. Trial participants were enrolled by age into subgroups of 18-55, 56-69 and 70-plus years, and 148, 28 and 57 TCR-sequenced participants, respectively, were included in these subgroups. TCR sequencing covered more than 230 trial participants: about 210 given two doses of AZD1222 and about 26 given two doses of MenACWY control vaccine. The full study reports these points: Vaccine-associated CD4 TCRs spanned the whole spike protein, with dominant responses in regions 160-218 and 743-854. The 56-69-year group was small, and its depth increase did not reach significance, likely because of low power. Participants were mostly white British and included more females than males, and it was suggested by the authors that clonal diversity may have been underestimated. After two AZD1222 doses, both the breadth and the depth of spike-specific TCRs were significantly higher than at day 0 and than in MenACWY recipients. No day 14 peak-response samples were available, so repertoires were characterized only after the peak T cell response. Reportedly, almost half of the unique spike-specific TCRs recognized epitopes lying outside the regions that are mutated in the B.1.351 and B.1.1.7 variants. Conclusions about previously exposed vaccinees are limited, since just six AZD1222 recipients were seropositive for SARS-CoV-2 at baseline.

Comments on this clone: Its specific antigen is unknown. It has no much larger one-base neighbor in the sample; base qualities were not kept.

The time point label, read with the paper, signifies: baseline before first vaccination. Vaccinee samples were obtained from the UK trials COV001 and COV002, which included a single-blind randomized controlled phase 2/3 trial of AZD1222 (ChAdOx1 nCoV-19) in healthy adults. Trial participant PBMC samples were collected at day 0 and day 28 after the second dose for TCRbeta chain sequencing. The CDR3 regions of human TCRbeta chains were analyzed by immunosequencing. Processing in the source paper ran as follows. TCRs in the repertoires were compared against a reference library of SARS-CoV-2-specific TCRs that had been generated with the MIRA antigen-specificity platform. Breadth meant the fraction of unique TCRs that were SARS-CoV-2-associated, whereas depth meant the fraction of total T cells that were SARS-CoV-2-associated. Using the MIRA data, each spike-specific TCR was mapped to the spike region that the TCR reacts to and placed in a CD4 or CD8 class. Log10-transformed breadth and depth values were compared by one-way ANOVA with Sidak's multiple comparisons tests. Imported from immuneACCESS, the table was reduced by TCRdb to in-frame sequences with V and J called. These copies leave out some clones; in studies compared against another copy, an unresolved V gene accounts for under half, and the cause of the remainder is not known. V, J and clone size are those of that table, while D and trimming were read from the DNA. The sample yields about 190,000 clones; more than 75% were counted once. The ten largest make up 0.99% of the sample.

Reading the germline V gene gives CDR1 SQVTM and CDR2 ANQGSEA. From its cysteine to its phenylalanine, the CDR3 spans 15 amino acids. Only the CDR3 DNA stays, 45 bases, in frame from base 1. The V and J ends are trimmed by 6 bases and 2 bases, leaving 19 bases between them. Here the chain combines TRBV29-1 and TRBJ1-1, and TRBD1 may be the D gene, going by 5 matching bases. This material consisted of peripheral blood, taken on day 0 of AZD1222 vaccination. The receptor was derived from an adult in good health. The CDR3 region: CSVPTAGAKNTEAFF. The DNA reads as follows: TGCAGCGTCCCTACGGCCGGGGCAAAAAACACTGAAGCTTTCTTT.